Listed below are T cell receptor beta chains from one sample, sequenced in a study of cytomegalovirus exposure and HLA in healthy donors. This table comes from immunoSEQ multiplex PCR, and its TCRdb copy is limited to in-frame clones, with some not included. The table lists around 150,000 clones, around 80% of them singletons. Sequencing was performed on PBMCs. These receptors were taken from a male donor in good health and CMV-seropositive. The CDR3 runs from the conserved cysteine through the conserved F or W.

CDR3aa: CSVVDRGRKLYGYTF
v_gene: TRBV29-1

CDR3aa: CASSSSQGLGNSPLHF
v_gene: TRBV27

CDR3aa: CASSLETGRTEAFF
v_gene: TRBV7-7

CDR3aa: CASSRGSSYEQYF
v_gene: TRBV7-2

CDR3aa: CASSPGLAGGSYEQYF
v_gene: TRBV10-1

CDR3aa: CASSAGLAGKTDTQYF
v_gene: TRBV7-2

CDR3aa: CASRGRGLADTDTQYF
v_gene: TRBV28

CDR3aa: CASSYTGNAEAFF
v_gene: TRBV6-6

CDR3aa: CASSLWQGSEKLFF
v_gene: TRBV5-1

CDR3aa: CASSPRLLAGADEQYF
v_gene: TRBV27

CDR3aa: CASGDRVGYGYTF
v_gene: TRBV2

CDR3aa: CASSYSGQGEQYF
v_gene: TRBV6-5

CDR3aa: CASSRRGYEQYF
v_gene: TRBV5-6

CDR3aa: CASSRGQGSYEQYF
v_gene: TRBV13

CDR3aa: CAIINRQGRITEAFF
v_gene: TRBV11-3

CDR3aa: CASSLVWNTEAFF
v_gene: TRBV11-2

CDR3aa: CASRGLAGGPDTQYF
v_gene: TRBV6-1

CDR3aa: CASSPTPGTIYF
v_gene: TRBV11-2

CDR3aa: CASSAQGNTEAFF
v_gene: TRBV2

CDR3aa: CAISEWDTKRNYGYTF
v_gene: TRBV10-3

CDR3aa: CASRVQGGTDTQYF
v_gene: TRBV19

CDR3aa: CASSLDHGTGSPGNTIYF
v_gene: TRBV7-9

CDR3aa: CASRERTANTEAFF
v_gene: TRBV2

CDR3aa: CATSRAREEQFF
v_gene: TRBV15

CDR3aa: CASSLESDYGYTF
v_gene: TRBV7-9

CDR3aa: CASSGTGGRYEQYF
v_gene: TRBV2

CDR3aa: CASSLSGSPYNEQFF
v_gene: TRBV7-9

CDR3aa: CASRPGGASGNTIYF
v_gene: TRBV6-5

CDR3aa: CASSRRAGGGETQYF
v_gene: TRBV9

CDR3aa: CASSSRDREFYGYTF
v_gene: TRBV5-5

CDR3aa: CASSRSADKKLFF
v_gene: TRBV2

CDR3aa: CASSMQGLSHPQYF
v_gene: TRBV5-1

CDR3aa: CASSQALRGGRVNEQFF
v_gene: TRBV4-1

CDR3aa: CASSSLAGGSYNEQFF
v_gene: TRBV18

CDR3aa: CASSWDRGLSYEQYF
v_gene: TRBV11-2

CDR3aa: CASIGGGRETQYF
v_gene: TRBV28

CDR3aa: CASKKRERYEQYF
v_gene: TRBV6-5

CDR3aa: CAIPDSYYGYTF
v_gene: TRBV19

CDR3aa: CASSQRSESYEQYF
v_gene: TRBV14

CDR3aa: CASGSQSGTEAFF
v_gene: TRBV7-9

CDR3aa: CASSLGASVPRQETQYF
v_gene: TRBV7-9

CDR3aa: CASSVFDRGHGELFF
v_gene: TRBV9

CDR3aa: CASSPRAVAGAGEQFF
v_gene: TRBV9

CDR3aa: CASSERGPDTQYF
v_gene: TRBV5-6

CDR3aa: CAWYRSYYGYTF
v_gene: TRBV30

CDR3aa: CASSEEGGGRNQPQHF
v_gene: TRBV27

CDR3aa: CASRPAGVSQYF
v_gene: TRBV11-2

CDR3aa: CAWSVTGGAGGYTF
v_gene: TRBV30

CDR3aa: CSAGAGHEQYF
v_gene: TRBV20-1

CDR3aa: CASKTGGEGYGYTF
v_gene: TRBV6-1

CDR3aa: CASSLAGSGNQPQHF
v_gene: TRBV28

CDR3aa: CASSLVEGWNNEQFF
v_gene: TRBV5-6

CDR3aa: CASSITGVNQPQHF
v_gene: TRBV18

CDR3aa: CSVRSGAGQPQHF
v_gene: TRBV29-1

CDR3aa: CASTLLGGNNEKLFF
v_gene: TRBV13